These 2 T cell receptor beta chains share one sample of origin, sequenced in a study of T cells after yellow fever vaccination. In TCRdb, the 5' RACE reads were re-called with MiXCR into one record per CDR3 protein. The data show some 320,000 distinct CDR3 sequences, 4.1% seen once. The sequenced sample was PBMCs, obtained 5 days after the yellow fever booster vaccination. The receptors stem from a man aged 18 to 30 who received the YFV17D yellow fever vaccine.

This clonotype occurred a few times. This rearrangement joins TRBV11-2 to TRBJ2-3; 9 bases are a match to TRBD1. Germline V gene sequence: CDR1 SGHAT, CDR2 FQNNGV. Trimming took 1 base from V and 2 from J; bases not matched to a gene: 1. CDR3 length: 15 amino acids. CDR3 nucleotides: TGTGCCAGCAGCTTAGGGGACAGGGTCACAGATACGCAGTATTTT. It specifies CASSLGDRVTDTQYF.

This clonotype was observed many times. In nucleotides, the CDR3 is TGTGCCAGCAGCCAAGATATGGGGGAAGGCAATGAGCAGTTCTTC. Translated: CASSQDMGEGNEQFF. The rearrangement uses TRBV4-2 and TRBJ2-1; D is tentatively TRBD1 or TRBD2 (5 bases each). The germline CDR1 and CDR2 sequences are LGHNA and YNFKEQ. Deletions cut 0 bases from V and 6 bases from J, with 12 bases between. The CDR3 is made up of 15 amino acids.